These T cell receptor beta chains were read from a single sample in a study of Ad26.COV2.S vaccination and SARS-CoV-2 variants. Repertoires were generated with immunoSEQ multiplex PCR, while TCRdb's copy carries only in-frame clones and drops some. The sample consists of more than 250,000 clones, 87% of them appearing once. Source: peripheral blood, taken in a trial of Ad26.COV2.S vaccine versus placebo. These receptors were obtained from a person aged 18-65 years who received the Ad26.COV2.S COVID-19 vaccine or a placebo. Both conserved end residues are part of each CDR3. The D gene is left open where the match is weak. Clone size is shown for a subset of rows, as once, few, many or a class of expanded clone.

len	abundance	j_gene	v_gene	d_gene	CDR3nt	CDR3aa
12	NA	TRBJ1-5	TRBV5-6	NA	TGTGCCAGCAGCCTCGGGGTTCAGCCCCAGCATTTT	CASSLGVQPQHF
15	once	TRBJ1-4	TRBV5-1	NA	TGCGCCAGCAGCTTCAACGGAGACAAGAATGAAAAACTGTTTTTT	CASSFNGDKNEKLFF
13	NA	TRBJ1-4	TRBV30	NA	TGTGCCTGGAGTCTGGGGGCTAGTGAAAAACTGTTTTTT	CAWSLGASEKLFF
16	NA	TRBJ2-1	TRBV7-2	NA	TGTGCCAGCAGCTTAGCCCAGGGGTATTTGGGCAATGAGCAGTTCTTC	CASSLAQGYLGNEQFF
15	NA	TRBJ2-2	TRBV5-4	TRBD2	TGTGCCAGCAGCTGGACTAGTACGAACACCGGGGAGCTGTTTTTT	CASSWTSTNTGELFF
12	few	TRBJ1-5	TRBV13	NA	TGTGCCAGCAGCTTAGGACCTCAGCCCCAGCATTTT	CASSLGPQPQHF
14	once	TRBJ2-3	TRBV30	NA	TGTGCCTGGAGTAGAGGGATTCTCACAGATACGCAGTATTTT	CAWSRGILTDTQYF
15	NA	TRBJ1-6	TRBV5-1	TRBD1	TGCGCCAGCAGTCAAGACAGGGGAGTGGGTTCACCCCTCCACTTT	CASSQDRGVGSPLHF
15	few	TRBJ1-5	TRBV2	NA	TGTGCCAGCAGAGGGACAACTTATAGCAATCAGCCCCAGCATTTT	CASRGTTYSNQPQHF
16	NA	TRBJ2-3	TRBV7-8	NA	TGTGCCAGCAGCTTATACGAGCACGGGGGCACAGATACGCAGTATTTT	CASSLYEHGGTDTQYF
15	NA	TRBJ2-3	TRBV27	TRBD1	TGTGCCAGCAGTCCACCGGGACAGGGTGAGGATACGCAGTATTTT	CASSPPGQGEDTQYF
14	once	TRBJ1-2	TRBV19	NA	TGTGCCAGTAGTATAAGACAGCCTAACTATGGCTACACCTTC	CASSIRQPNYGYTF
17	NA	TRBJ2-7	TRBV5-1	TRBD2	TGCGCCAGCAGCTATACTAGCGGGAGGGCCAAAGCCAGCGAGCAGTACTTC	CASSYTSGRAKASEQYF
15	NA	TRBJ1-1	TRBV5-1	NA	TGCGCCAGCAGCTTGACGGGGGCCGTTGCCACTGAAGCTTTCTTT	CASSLTGAVATEAFF
15	NA	TRBJ2-7	TRBV18	NA	TGTGCCAGCTCACCAATGGCAGGGGGAGGCTACGAGCAGTACTTC	CASSPMAGGGYEQYF
13	NA	TRBJ1-1	TRBV19	NA	TGTGCCAGTAGTTTCACTGGGTCCGTTGAAGCTTTCTTT	CASSFTGSVEAFF
15	NA	TRBJ1-1	TRBV6-6	TRBD1	TGTGCCAGCAGTATCGGACAGGGCAGGGACACTGAAGCTTTCTTT	CASSIGQGRDTEAFF
12	few	TRBJ1-1	TRBV7-9	NA	TGTGCCAGCAGCTTATTAGGGCTAGGAGCTTTCTTT	CASSLLGLGAFF
16	NA	TRBJ1-2	TRBV7-2	TRBD1	TGTGCCAGCAGCTTAAGGGGGGACAGGGGTGGAATTGGCTACACCTTC	CASSLRGDRGGIGYTF
16	few	TRBJ2-2	TRBV30	TRBD1	TGTGCCTGGAGTGTACTCGACAGGGTAGTCGGCGGGGAGCTGTTTTTT	CAWSVLDRVVGGELFF
13	NA	TRBJ1-4	TRBV19	NA	TGTGCCAGTAGTATGAGACAGCATGAAAAACTGTTTTTT	CASSMRQHEKLFF
13	NA	TRBJ2-5	TRBV5-6	NA	TGTGCCAGCAGCTTGGAGCGTAGAGAGACCCAGTACTTC	CASSLERRETQYF
16	NA	TRBJ2-3	TRBV7-2	TRBD2	TGTGCCAGCAGCTTAGAGCGGGGGGGCATTCGCGATACGCAGTATTTT	CASSLERGGIRDTQYF
17	once	TRBJ2-2	TRBV4-1	NA	TGCGCCAGCAGCTTACAACAGGTTCAAAGGAACACCGGGGAGCTGTTTTTT	CASSLQQVQRNTGELFF
15	NA	TRBJ2-5	TRBV7-9	TRBD2	TGTGCCAGCAGCCCCCCTAGCGGGTACCAAGAGACCCAGTACTTC	CASSPPSGYQETQYF
15	NA	TRBJ2-3	TRBV5-6	TRBD2	TGTGCCAGCAGCTTGGCGGGGGGTAGCACAGATACGCAGTATTTT	CASSLAGGSTDTQYF
15	NA	TRBJ2-5	TRBV11-3	NA	TGTGCCAGCAGCTTAGGGGAGGACGGGAAAGAGACCCAGTACTTC	CASSLGEDGKETQYF
14	NA	TRBJ2-5	TRBV7-2	TRBD1	TGTGCCAGCAGCTCGACAGGGTACCAAGAGACCCAGTACTTC	CASSSTGYQETQYF
14	once	TRBJ2-7	TRBV6-2/TRBV6-3	NA	TGTGCCAGCAGTGACGGGACCCTGGACCCCGAGCAGTACTTC	CASSDGTLDPEQYF
11	NA	TRBJ1-2	TRBV6-5	TRBD1	TGTGCCACCGGGACAGGTTATGGCTACACCTTC	CATGTGYGYTF
17	NA	TRBJ2-3	TRBV5-1	TRBD2	TGCGCCAGCAGCAAACATTTTATAACGGGGGGGCCAGATACGCAGTATTTT	CASSKHFITGGPDTQYF
15	NA	TRBJ1-1	TRBV5-8	NA	TGTGCCAGCGCTAGGGGAGCGGGGATGAACACTGAAGCTTTCTTT	CASARGAGMNTEAFF
13	NA	TRBJ2-7	TRBV18	NA	TGTGCCAGCTCACCGGACGTCCGTGGACAGTTTTACTTC	CASSPDVRGQFYF
16	NA	TRBJ2-3	TRBV5-1	TRBD2	TGCGCCAGCAGCGGAGGCGGGAGGGCCTCTGGAGATACGCAGTATTTT	CASSGGGRASGDTQYF
14	NA	TRBJ1-3	TRBV19	NA	TGTGCCACAGGAGGGACATACTCTGGAAACACCATATATTTT	CATGGTYSGNTIYF